The rows below give T cell receptor beta chains drawn from one sample of a study of control samples from healthy donors and cancer patients. Method: immunoSEQ multiplex PCR; TCRdb's copy keeps in-frame clones and lacks some. The table shows tens of thousands of clones, with approximately 80% occurring only once. The material sequenced was blood. The receptors come from a young man in good health. The CDR3 runs from the conserved cysteine through the conserved F or W. The D gene is left open where the match is weak. A clone size is listed for some rows: how often the clone was seen (once, few, many), or a class if it is expanded.

d_gene,abundance,v_gene,j_gene,CDR3aa,CDR3nt
NA,NA,TRBV4-1,TRBJ1-4,CASSHRGGRIEKLFF,TGCGCCAGCAGCCATCGCGGGGGGCGTATAGAAAAACTGTTTTTT
NA,NA,TRBV11-1,TRBJ2-3,CASSSGLLSTDTQYF,TGTGCCAGCAGCTCGGGACTCCTCTCCACAGATACGCAGTATTTT
NA,NA,TRBV25-1,TRBJ1-2,CASSEYNTNYGYTF,TGTGCCAGCAGTGAATATAACACTAACTATGGCTACACCTTC
NA,once,TRBV18,TRBJ1-2,CASYIDRSNYGYTF,TGTGCCAGCTATATCGACAGATCTAACTATGGCTACACCTTC
NA,NA,TRBV6-2/TRBV6-3,TRBJ2-2,CASSSGQQINGELFF,TGTGCCAGCAGTTCCGGACAGCAGATAAACGGGGAGCTGTTTTTT
TRBD2,NA,TRBV18,TRBJ2-5,CASSNEYAGLGETQYF,TGTGCCAGCTCTAACGAATATGCGGGACTAGGAGAGACCCAGTACTTC
NA,NA,TRBV29-1,TRBJ1-2,CSATTGANYGYTF,TGCAGCGCTACGACAGGAGCTAACTATGGCTACACCTTC
NA,once,TRBV10-2,TRBJ1-5,CASSESGQGDQPQHF,TGCGCCAGCAGTGAGTCAGGGCAGGGAGATCAGCCCCAGCATTTT
NA,NA,TRBV19,TRBJ1-5,CASSIGTSNQPQHF,TGTGCCAGTAGTATAGGGACATCGAATCAGCCCCAGCATTTT
NA,NA,TRBV5-6,TRBJ2-7,CASSLGAGLSYEQYF,TGTGCCAGCAGCTTGGGAGCCGGCTTATCCTACGAGCAGTACTTC
NA,NA,TRBV12-3/TRBV12-4,TRBJ2-6,CASTNSGANVLTF,TGTGCCAGCACAAACTCTGGGGCCAACGTCCTGACTTTC
NA,few,TRBV3-1/TRBV3-2,TRBJ1-3,CASSITPGTIYF,TGTGCCAGCAGCATTACACCAGGCACCATATATTTT
NA,NA,TRBV5-8,TRBJ2-5,CASSLETVQETQYF,TGTGCCAGCAGCTTGGAGACGGTCCAAGAGACCCAGTACTTC
NA,NA,TRBV4-1,TRBJ2-7,CASSHAEEQYF,TGCGCCAGCAGCCATGCAGAGGAGCAGTACTTC
TRBD2,NA,TRBV13,TRBJ2-7,CASRQLALAGEQYF,TGTGCCAGCAGACAACTAGCGTTGGCGGGCGAGCAGTACTTC
NA,NA,TRBV18,TRBJ2-1,CASSSGSYNEQFF,TGTGCCAGCTCCTCAGGGTCATACAATGAGCAGTTCTTC
NA,NA,TRBV18,TRBJ1-3,CASSPGAGNTIYF,TGTGCCAGCTCACCAGGGGCTGGAAACACCATATATTTT
TRBD1,NA,TRBV25-1,TRBJ1-2,CASSELKDRDGYTF,TGTGCCAGCAGTGAATTAAAGGACAGGGATGGCTACACCTTC
NA,NA,TRBV7-9,TRBJ2-1,CASSLEWDEQFF,TGTGCCAGCAGCTTAGAGTGGGATGAGCAGTTCTTC
NA,NA,TRBV14,TRBJ1-6,CASSQDGINNSPLHF,TGTGCCAGCAGCCAAGACGGGATCAATAATTCACCCCTCCACTTT
NA,NA,TRBV7-2,TRBJ2-3,CASSPGQASTDTQYF,TGTGCCAGCAGCCCCGGGCAGGCTAGCACAGATACGCAGTATTTT
NA,NA,TRBV7-7,TRBJ2-2,CASSPELVFNTGELFF,TGTGCCAGCAGCCCCGAACTTGTCTTTAACACCGGGGAGCTGTTTTTT
NA,NA,TRBV11-2,TRBJ1-1,CASSSQTDTEAFF,TGTGCCAGCAGCTCGCAGACAGACACTGAAGCTTTCTTT
TRBD1,NA,TRBV13,TRBJ2-5,CASSSRTGVETQYF,TGTGCCAGCAGCTCTAGGACAGGGGTAGAGACCCAGTACTTC
NA,NA,TRBV5-1,TRBJ1-1,CASSLDLQGLIF,TGCGCCAGCAGCTTGGACCTACAGGGTTTGATCTTT
NA,NA,TRBV10-2,TRBJ1-6,CASSRDSALHF,TGCGCCAGCAGCCGGGACTCTGCCCTCCACTTT
NA,NA,TRBV5-5,TRBJ1-4,CASSNTGNEKLFF,TGTGCCAGCAGTAACACGGGGAACGAAAAACTGTTTTTT
NA,NA,TRBV6-4,TRBJ1-2,CASSPDRLNYGYTF,TGTGCCAGCAGTCCCGACAGGCTTAACTATGGCTACACCTTC
TRBD2,NA,TRBV11-2,TRBJ2-3,CASRRLAGASTDTQYF,TGTGCCAGCAGACGTCTAGCGGGGGCTAGCACAGATACGCAGTATTTT
NA,NA,TRBV2,TRBJ1-2,CASGSQDYGYTF,TGTGCCAGCGGATCCCAGGACTATGGCTACACCTTC
NA,few,TRBV12-3/TRBV12-4,TRBJ2-1,CASSLGENEQFF,TGTGCCAGCAGTTTGGGGGAGAATGAGCAGTTCTTC
NA,NA,TRBV3-1/TRBV3-2,TRBJ2-5,CASSQVRGISGTQYF,TGTGCCAGCAGCCAAGTACGAGGGATCTCGGGGACCCAGTACTTC
NA,NA,TRBV9,TRBJ1-1,CASSGAFCTEAFF,TGTGCCAGCAGCGGAGCCTTCTGCACTGAAGCTTTCTTT
NA,once,TRBV18,TRBJ1-3,CASSPQSQGPGNTIYF,TGTGCCAGCTCACCCCAAAGTCAAGGGCCAGGAAACACCATATATTTT
NA,NA,TRBV12-3/TRBV12-4,TRBJ2-7,CASSSSYEQYF,TGTGCCAGCAGTTCATCCTACGAGCAGTACTTC
NA,NA,TRBV5-8,TRBJ2-5,CASSFGVRGQETQYF,TGTGCCAGCAGCTTTGGGGTCCGGGGACAAGAGACCCAGTACTTC
NA,few,TRBV3-1/TRBV3-2,TRBJ1-2,CASSQTSRGYTF,TGTGCCAGCAGCCAAACCTCGAGGGGCTACACCTTC
NA,NA,TRBV5-4,TRBJ1-1,CASSLGPGEQAFF,TGTGCCAGCAGCTTGGGGCCAGGGGAACAAGCTTTCTTT
NA,few,TRBV5-1,TRBJ2-1,CASSPAGGNEQFF,TGCGCCAGCAGCCCCGCGGGCGGGAATGAGCAGTTCTTC
TRBD1,NA,TRBV7-8,TRBJ1-1,CASSLKFDRGLTNTEAFF,TGTGCCAGCAGCTTAAAGTTTGACAGGGGACTAACGAACACTGAAGCTTTCTTT
NA,NA,TRBV6-1,TRBJ1-1,CASSEIMGGFTEAFF,TGTGCCAGCAGTGAAATTATGGGGGGATTCACTGAAGCTTTCTTT
NA,NA,TRBV21-1,TRBJ2-1,CASSKCRSSYNEQSPGAQFF,TGTGCCAGCAGCAAATGTAGGAGCTCCTACAATGAGCAGTCGCCCGGGGCACAGTTCTTC
NA,NA,TRBV27,TRBJ2-1,CASSLSGVDRPQYNEQFF,TGTGCCAGCAGTTTATCGGGGGTTGACAGACCACAATACAATGAGCAGTTCTTC
NA,NA,TRBV4-1,TRBJ2-1,CASSQGLRDDNEQFF,TGCGCCAGCAGCCAAGGTCTGCGGGACGACAATGAGCAGTTCTTC
NA,NA,TRBV6-5,TRBJ1-1,CASSYSSQGSTEAFF,TGTGCCAGCAGTTACTCGTCGCAGGGGTCCACTGAAGCTTTCTTT
NA,NA,TRBV5-4,TRBJ2-2,CASSMTRPGELFF,TGTGCCAGCAGCATGACTAGGCCCGGGGAGCTGTTTTTT
NA,NA,TRBV5-4,TRBJ2-3,CASSLTGSTDTQYF,TGTGCCAGCAGCTTGACAGGGAGCACAGATACGCAGTATTTT
NA,NA,TRBV2,TRBJ1-4,CASSEGQGSEKLFF,TGTGCCAGCAGTGAAGGGCAGGGGAGCGAAAAACTGTTTTTT
NA,NA,TRBV12-3/TRBV12-4,TRBJ2-7,CASSLDLDHEQYF,TGTGCCAGCAGTCTAGACTTGGACCACGAGCAGTACTTC